Listed below are T cell receptor beta chains from one sample, sequenced in a study of T cell responses to AZD1222 COVID-19 vaccine. The repertoire was sequenced with immunoSEQ multiplex PCR; TCRdb's copy has only in-frame clones and lacks some. The sample records 190,000 or so clones, about 93% being singletons. The material was peripheral blood, obtained 28 days after the second AZD1222 dose. Receptor source: an adult who received the AZD1222 COVID-19 vaccine. The CDR3 runs from the conserved cysteine through the conserved F or W. A D gene is named only where the DNA matches it firmly. Expanded clones get a size class; other rows say once, few or many, or leave the size out.

abundance	j_gene	v_gene	d_gene	CDR3nt	CDR3aa
NA	TRBJ2-3	TRBV7-9	NA	TGTGCCAGCAGCCCTGGGGGAAGCACAGATACGCAGTATTTT	CASSPGGSTDTQYF
NA	TRBJ1-4	TRBV18	NA	TGTGCCAGCTCACCACGGGGGCCCAATGAAAAACTGTTTTTT	CASSPRGPNEKLFF
NA	TRBJ1-5	TRBV19	NA	TGTGCCAGTAGAGGGACGGCACCAGGGGATCAGCCCCAGCATTTT	CASRGTAPGDQPQHF
NA	TRBJ2-7	TRBV9	TRBD1	TGTGCCAGCAGCGTAGCGGGGACAGGGGACGAGCAGTACTTC	CASSVAGTGDEQYF
NA	TRBJ2-1	TRBV7-3	TRBD2	TGTGCCAGCAGCTTAAGGGAGCCGACTAGCGGGGGTCGCAATGAGCAGTTCTTC	CASSLREPTSGGRNEQFF
NA	TRBJ1-6	TRBV2	TRBD1	TGTGCCAGCAACAGGGGGCGTAATTCACCCCTCCACTTT	CASNRGRNSPLHF
NA	TRBJ2-2	TRBV19	NA	TGTGCCAGTAGTCTTGGGACCGCGAACACCGGGGAGCTGTTTTTT	CASSLGTANTGELFF
NA	TRBJ1-2	TRBV5-1	TRBD1	TGCGCCAGCAGCTTGGCCGAATTTGACAGGGGCGGCTACACCTTC	CASSLAEFDRGGYTF
NA	TRBJ2-7	TRBV4-1	TRBD2	TGCGCCAGCAGCCAAGATCAGGGAGGGTGGTACGAGCAGTACTTC	CASSQDQGGWYEQYF
NA	TRBJ2-7	TRBV7-9	TRBD1	TGTGCCAGCAGCTTAGTCGGACAGGGGGGTCTTAAGCAGTACTTC	CASSLVGQGGLKQYF
NA	TRBJ2-5	TRBV3-1/TRBV3-2	TRBD2	TGTGCCAGCAGCCAAGGAGTAGGATCGGGGGGGAATAGGGAGACCCAGTACTTC	CASSQGVGSGGNRETQYF
NA	TRBJ1-5	TRBV6-5	TRBD1	TGTGCCAGTTCCCACAGGGGATGGGGCAATCAGCCCCAGCATTTT	CASSHRGWGNQPQHF
NA	TRBJ1-2	TRBV15	NA	TGTGCCACCAGCAGAGACGACTCTGGCTACACCTTC	CATSRDDSGYTF
NA	TRBJ1-1	TRBV5-6	NA	TGTGCCAGCAGCTTGGCCCCAGGGAACACTGAAGCTTTCTTT	CASSLAPGNTEAFF
once	TRBJ2-7	TRBV5-4	NA	TGTGCCAGCAGCTCTGACAGCTACGAGCAGTACTTC	CASSSDSYEQYF
NA	TRBJ1-1	TRBV3-1/TRBV3-2	NA	TGTGCCAGCAGCCAAGATCCTGGCCCCCGGAGCACTGAAGCTTTCTTT	CASSQDPGPRSTEAFF
NA	TRBJ1-1	TRBV12-3/TRBV12-4	TRBD1	TGTGCCAGCACGGGACAGATGAACACTGAAGCTTTCTTT	CASTGQMNTEAFF
few	TRBJ1-1	TRBV7-8	TRBD1	TGTGCCAGCAGCATCCGGTTGGGACAGCAAAACACTGAAGCTTTCTTT	CASSIRLGQQNTEAFF
NA	TRBJ2-3	TRBV13	NA	TGTGCCAGCAGCTTAGGGGGCCCGACAGATACGCAGTATTTT	CASSLGGPTDTQYF
NA	TRBJ1-4	TRBV27	TRBD1	TGTGCCAGCAGCACCCGGGACAGCGACGAAAAACTGTTTTTT	CASSTRDSDEKLFF
NA	TRBJ1-2	TRBV19	NA	TGTGCCAGTAGTCCCCCGAAAGCAGTAAACTATGGCTACACCTTC	CASSPPKAVNYGYTF
NA	TRBJ1-1	TRBV6-5	NA	TGTGCCACTATGGGACTCCTGAACACTGAAGCTTTCTTT	CATMGLLNTEAFF
once	TRBJ1-4	TRBV19	NA	TGTGCCAGTAGTATAGGTAGGGCAGTCGGCGAAAAACTGTTTTTT	CASSIGRAVGEKLFF
NA	TRBJ2-7	TRBV13	NA	TGTGCCAGCAGATCTCAGACGGGACTTGCCTACGAGCAGTACTTC	CASRSQTGLAYEQYF
NA	TRBJ2-3	TRBV10-3	NA	TGTGCCATCAGTGACTCGGGGGCCAGGGATACGCAGTATTTT	CAISDSGARDTQYF
NA	TRBJ1-1	TRBV28	NA	TGTGCCAGCAGTCCCAAACTGGAAGCTTTCTTT	CASSPKLEAFF
NA	TRBJ1-1	TRBV2	NA	TGTGCCAGCAGTGTAGTGGGACGGACCACTGAAGCTTTCTTT	CASSVVGRTTEAFF
NA	TRBJ1-6	TRBV5-5	NA	TGTGCCAGCAGCTTGGCCAATACGGGGAGAAGACATTCACCCCTCCACTTT	CASSLANTGRRHSPLHF
once	TRBJ2-7	TRBV2	NA	TGTGCCAGCAGTGCGACCACCTACGAGCAGTACTTC	CASSATTYEQYF
NA	TRBJ1-4	TRBV14	NA	TGTGCCAGCAGCCAAGTTCCGGGGTACGAAAAACTGTTTTTT	CASSQVPGYEKLFF
NA	TRBJ1-3	TRBV5-5	NA	TGTGCCAGCAGCTTGGAAGCAGGTTACTCTGGAAACACCATATATTTT	CASSLEAGYSGNTIYF
NA	TRBJ1-2	TRBV28	TRBD1	TGTGCCAGCAGTTCCGGGGGGGCAGGGGGCATGTATGGCTACACCTTC	CASSSGGAGGMYGYTF
NA	TRBJ2-3	TRBV5-5	NA	TGTGCCAGCAGCTTGGTACCCGAGGATACGCAGTATTTT	CASSLVPEDTQYF
NA	TRBJ2-3	TRBV7-6	TRBD2	TGTGCCAGCAGCTTTTCAGCGGGGGGATCAGATACGCAGTATTTT	CASSFSAGGSDTQYF